This T cell receptor (beta chain) was sequenced in a study of blood T cell repertoires in COVID-19. Study background: Both acute and convalescent COVID-19 samples were obtained from the United States, Italy and Spain. In each case, the material was cDNA or gDNA derived from T cells, B-cell-depleted T cells, or PBMCs.

Authors' methods: Estimation of nucleated cell counts relied on the amplification of reference gene primers. The protocol was immunoSEQ multiplex PCR, while the TCRdb copy is restricted to in-frame clones and leaves out a portion. That table gives V, J and clone size, and the DNA gave D and trimming. This sample carries roughly 160,000 clones, 80% to 85% of them seen once, and the ten largest clones take roughly a tenth. Sequencing used peripheral blood. This clonotype was sampled from a man between 65 and 85 years old with active or convalescent COVID-19.

CDR3 nucleotide sequence: TGTGCCAGCAGCAGATTAGCGGGGGGCTACCAAGAGACCCAGTACTTC. It encodes CASSRLAGGYQETQYF. The genes are TRBV7-9 and TRBJ2-5; 10 positions match TRBD2. Looked up from germline, CDR1 is SEHNR and CDR2 is FQNEAQ (reference sequence). The CDR3 consists of 16 residues. The V and J ends lost 5 bases and 0 bases, in that order; junction bases with no gene match: 6.